This T cell receptor beta chain was found in a study of tissue T cells after allogeneic stem cell transplantation. Sequencing used immunoSEQ multiplex PCR; TCRdb keeps in-frame clones, though not all of them. The table records about 48,000 clones, roughly 73% of them present only once. Study-wide findings and caveats: Only a limited share of tissue TCRs appeared in blood or spleen. Shared clones across patients were few; motif clustering revealed tissue-specific shared signatures. TCR repertoires tracked anatomic similarity, regardless of disease or transplant status.

There are 14 residues in the CDR3. V dropped 1 base and J dropped 2 bases, with 7 bases sitting between them. The V gene's germline CDR1 is SGHSA and CDR2 FRNQAP. For this clone: Its antigen is currently unknown. The gene symbols are mouse symbols. The DNA ends 1 residue before the CDR3 does, and the rest of the CDR3 is filled in from the germline J gene.

This sequence joins TRBV16 and TRBJ2-3, with D possibly matching TRBD2 (6 bases). Sequences were obtained from sorted cells pooled from one or two spleens. The clonotype was recovered from a pool of C57BL/6 mice in good health. The part of the CDR3 DNA that was read is TGTGCAAGCAGCTTAGGGGGGGTTGCAGAAACGCTGTAT. It encodes CASSLGGVAETLY. The whole CDR3 region reads CASSLGGVAETLYF.